This TCR beta chain was profiled in a study of T cell clonotyping in hematopoietic cell transplantation. The overall study: Recipients' pretransplant samples followed cytoreduction. Points from the study as a whole: CD4 and CD8 repertoire contributions could not be separated without sorting. At the given depth, recipient repertoires were over 95% de novo clonotypes. After transplant, recipient diversity fell while pathologically expanded clonotypes grew through day 180.

As to time point: recipient sample about 28 days before transplant, after cytoreduction. As regards this clone: Its matching antigen is unknown.

Method: immunoSEQ multiplex PCR; TCRdb's copy keeps in-frame clones and lacks some. Of about 10,000 clones in the sample, 80% to 95% were seen once. The V gene end was trimmed by 5 bases and the J gene end by 10 bases; junction bases not matched to a gene: 8. CDR3 length equals 15 residues. Germline assignment: CDR1 SSHAT and CDR2 FNYEAQ (reference sequence). This clonotype was sampled from a woman aged 40 to 50 with acute myeloid leukemia. Some clones in this sample may be carry-over from other donors' samples. The sample in question was peripheral blood mononuclear cells, obtained before stem cell transplant. The chain has TRBV7-7 and TRBJ2-1, with 13 nucleotides matching TRBD2. The CDR3 region is CASSRGLAGVGEQFF. The CDR3 coding sequence is TGTGCCAGCAGCCGTGGACTAGCGGGGGTGGGGGAGCAGTTCTTC.